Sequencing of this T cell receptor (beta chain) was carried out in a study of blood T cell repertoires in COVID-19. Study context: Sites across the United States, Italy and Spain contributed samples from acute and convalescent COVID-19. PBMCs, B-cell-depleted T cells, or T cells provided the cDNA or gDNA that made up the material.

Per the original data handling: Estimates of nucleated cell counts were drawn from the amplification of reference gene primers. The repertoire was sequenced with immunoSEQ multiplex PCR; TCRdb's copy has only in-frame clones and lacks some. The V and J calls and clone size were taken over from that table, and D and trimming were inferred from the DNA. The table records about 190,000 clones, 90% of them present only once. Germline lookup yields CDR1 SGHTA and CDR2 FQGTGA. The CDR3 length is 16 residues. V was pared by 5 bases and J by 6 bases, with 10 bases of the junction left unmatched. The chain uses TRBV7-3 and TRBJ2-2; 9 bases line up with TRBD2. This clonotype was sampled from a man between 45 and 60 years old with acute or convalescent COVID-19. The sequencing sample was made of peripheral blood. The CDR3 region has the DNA TGTGCCAGCAGCCCTCGGGGTAGCGGGGGCGCCGGGGAGCTGTTTTTT. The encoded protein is CASSPRGSGGAGELFF.